One sample yielded the 4 T cell receptor beta chains listed below, sequenced in a study of blood T cells in healthy people across ages. The authors ran a second PCR of about 6 to 11 cycles using a sample-barcoded 5' primer and a J-beta primer mix. MiXCR, applied by TCRdb to the 5' RACE reads, yields one record per CDR3 protein. The sample includes roughly 1,100,000 distinct CDR3 sequences, roughly a quarter of them seen just once. The same data also contributed to another study, on T cells of mothers and their children.

The sequencing sample was made of blood. All receptors come from a girl aged 2-15 years in good health.

This clonotype has a handful of counts. The rearrangement links TRBV4-3 to TRBJ2-3; D remains ambiguous. CDR1 and CDR2 from the germline V gene are LGHNA and YSLEER. The ends were cut back, 0 bases at V and 2 bases at J, with 9 bases in the middle. The CDR3 extends over 15 amino acids. The CDR3 loop reads CASSQDGRDTDTQYF. CDR3 sequence (DNA): TGCGCCAGCAGCCAAGACGGCAGAGACACAGATACGCAGTATTTT.

The chain joins TRBV20-1 to TRBJ2-1, with D uncertain. Looked up from germline, CDR1 is DFQATT and CDR2 is SNEGSKA (reference sequence). The V end lost 1 base, the J end lost 0 bases, and 7 bases lay between the germline ends. There are 14 residues in the CDR3. DNA of the CDR3: TGCAGTGCTAGAGGGACGGTCTCCTACAATGAGCAGTTCTTC. Protein: CSARGTVSYNEQFF.

The CDR3 is CASSSYRDRDVEQYV. CDR3 sequence (DNA): TGTGCCAGCAGTTCTTACCGAGACAGGGACGTCGAGCAGTACGTC. This sequence joins TRBV6-5 and TRBJ2-7, with 7 bases that match TRBD1. V was clipped by 4 bases and J by 6 bases; unmatched bases: 12. Germline V gene lookup returns CDR1 MNHEY and CDR2 SVGAGI. The CDR3 covers 15 residues.

The rearrangement joins TRBV20-1 to TRBJ2-1, with TRBD2 as a possible D gene (5 bases). The ends were cut back, 8 bases at V and 0 bases at J, with 23 bases in the middle. Germline V CDR1 and CDR2: DFQATT, SNEGSKA (reference sequence). There are 17 residues in the CDR3. DNA for the CDR3: TGCAGTCCCAAGAGGGATGGTATACGGGCCTCCTACAATGAGCAGTTCTTC. As protein: CSPKRDGIRASYNEQFF.